The 22 T cell receptor beta chains listed next were all sequenced from one sample in a study of shared clonotypes between healthy human individuals. Sequencing was performed with immunoSEQ multiplex PCR; in TCRdb, only in-frame clones are kept and a portion is missing. The profile shows 1.5 million to 1.9 million clones, 95% to 99% of them singletons. The sequenced material came from naive CD4+ T cells sorted from blood. The subset was: CD45RA+ positively selected. Source of these receptors: a man aged 30 to 45 in good health.

The chain couples TRBV5-4 to TRBJ2-1; TRBD2 matches 11 bases. Germline V lookup: CDR1 SGHNT, CDR2 YYREEE (reference sequence). V trimming: 3 bases; J trimming: 5 bases; junction bases outside the gene matches: 16. The CDR3 is 19 amino acids. The CDR3 region has the DNA TGTGCCAGCAGCTCTCCACTAGCGGGAGTTCGGGGGCCAAACAATGAGCAGTTCTTC. It codes for CASSSPLAGVRGPNNEQFF.

This chain links TRBV18 with TRBJ2-7; TRBD2 aligns across 8 bases. The CDR3 runs 17 residues. V dropped 3 bases and J dropped 6; count of bases not matched to a gene: 16. Germline values: CDR1 KGHSH, CDR2 LQKENI. CDR3 coding DNA: TGTGCCAGCTCACCGTCAAGGGGACTAGTATGGAAGCCCGAGCAGTACTTC. As protein: CASSPSRGLVWKPEQYF.

This chain uses TRBV15 with TRBJ2-7, with 8 positions matching TRBD1. Looked up from germline, CDR1 is LNHNV and CDR2 is YYDKDF (reference sequence). V lost 3 bases, J lost 6 bases, and 10 bases stayed unmatched. This CDR3 is 15 amino acids long. Written as DNA, the CDR3 is TGTGCCACCAGCAGCAGGGACAGGCCGGCTTTCGAGCAGTACTTC. Translated, it gives CATSSRDRPAFEQYF.

J is TRBJ1-5 and V is TRBV5-6; D ambiguous. Between the trimmed V and J ends, which lost 5 bases and 4 bases, there was a span of 16 bases. The CDR3 runs to 15 residues. Germline V gene sequence: CDR1 SGHDT, CDR2 YYEEEE. The CDR3 sequence is CASSSRPAFNQPQHF. Here the CDR3 DNA reads TGTGCCAGCAGTTCCCGGCCCGCCTTTAATCAGCCCCAGCATTTT.

V and J are TRBV6-5 and TRBJ2-7; D possibly corresponds to TRBD2 (5 bases). CDR1 is MNHEY, CDR2 SVGAGI, per germline. The length of the CDR3 is 11 residues. V gave up 5 bases and J gave up 9 bases, with 11 bases separating them. The CDR3, as DNA: TGTGCCAGCAGTATCCGGGAAGTGCAGTACTTC. Its translation is CASSIREVQYF.

V gene TRBV7-9 combines with J gene TRBJ1-4; unclear D gene. The ends were cut back, 5 bases at V and 2 bases at J, with 12 bases in the middle. CDR1 and CDR2 (germline): SEHNR, FQNEAQ (reference sequence). The CDR3 length is 15 residues. The CDR3 is CASSDKRWTNEKLFF. CDR3 bases: TGTGCCAGCAGCGACAAACGTTGGACTAATGAAAAACTGTTTTTT.

About this clone itself: This specimen includes other DNA sequences encoding the same CDR3. V usage is TRBV5-1 and J usage is TRBJ2-2; 8 bases agree with TRBD2. This CDR3 is built from 15 residues. The V gene end was trimmed by 3 bases and the J gene end by 4 bases; junction bases not matched to a gene: 5. Germline V gene lookup returns CDR1 SGHRS and CDR2 YFSETQ. The CDR3, as DNA: TGCGCCAGCAGCTCGGGACTAGGTGGCACCGGGGAGCTGTTTTTT. Amino acids: CASSSGLGGTGELFF. Combining the CDR3 with reference TRBV5-1 and TRBJ2-2 gives the whole variable domain KAGVTQTPRYLIKTRGQQVTLSCSPISGHRSVSWYQQTPGQGLQFLFEYFSETQRNKGNFPGRFSGRQFSNSRSEMNVSTLELGDSALYLCASSSGLGGTGELFFGEGSRLTVL.

This chain connects TRBV10-3 to TRBJ2-1; the match to TRBD2 covers 9 bases. Germline V gene data show CDR1 as ENHRY and CDR2 as SYGVKD. This CDR3 has 17 residues. V was pared by 0 bases and J by 8 bases, with 11 bases of the junction left unmatched. CDR3 bases: TGTGCCATCAGTGAGTCGCCCCTAGCGGGAAGCTTGGATGAGCAGTTCTTC. This encodes CAISESPLAGSLDEQFF.

CDR3 nucleotide sequence: TGCGCCAGCGGTAGGGACACAGATACGCAGTATTTT. Translated: CASGRDTDTQYF. The chain is built from TRBV10-1 and TRBJ2-3, with no clear D. Germline V gene sequence: CDR1 WNHNN, CDR2 SYGVQD (reference sequence). The CDR3 totals 12 residues. The germline V and J ends were trimmed by 8 bases and 2 bases, with 8 bases remaining between them.

The V gene is TRBV4-3, the J gene TRBJ1-5; tentatively, D is TRBD1 (5 bases). CDR1 and CDR2 from the germline V gene are LGHNA and YSLEER. This CDR3 is built from 16 residues. Trimming took 0 bases from V and 2 from J, leaving 11 bases between them. In DNA form, the CDR3 reads TGCGCCAGCAGCCAAGATCATTTGGGGGGCAATCAGCCCCAGCATTTT. Translated, it gives CASSQDHLGGNQPQHF.

On this clone itself: This same CDR3 is encoded by further DNA sequences in the sample. The V call is TRBV5-1, the J call TRBJ1-5; no clear D. The V end lost 0 bases, the J end lost 7 bases, and 8 bases lay between the germline ends. CDR1 is SGHRS, CDR2 YFSETQ, per germline. This CDR3 region has 13 residues. For the CDR3, the DNA is TGCGCCAGCAGCTTGGCCCCGGACCAGCCCCAGCATTTT. This encodes CASSLAPDQPQHF.

This clone appeared a single time. The rearrangement uses TRBV7-3 and TRBJ2-7; 14 nucleotides line up with TRBD2. The germline V gene has CDR1 SGHTA and CDR2 FQGTGA. The junction had 6 bases not matched to a gene; V was cut back by 4 bases and J by 7 bases. The CDR3 covers 15 residues. The CDR3 DNA follows: TGTGCCAGCAGCTCGGGACTAGCGGGAGCAGGGGAGCAGTACTTC. It is translated as CASSSGLAGAGEQYF.

This chain uses TRBV14 with TRBJ2-2; D ambiguous. Trimming removed 5 bases from V and 7 bases from J, with 8 bases in between. CDR3 length equals 12 residues. Germline CDR1 SGHDN, CDR2 FVKESK. The CDR3, as DNA: TGTGCCAGCAGCAGAAAGGACGGGGAGCTGTTTTTT. It translates to CASSRKDGELFF. Full variable domain (rest looked up from reference TRBV14 and TRBJ2-2): EAGVTQFPSHSVIEKGQTVTLRCDPISGHDNLYWYRRVMGKEIKFLLHFVKESKQDESGMPNNRFLAERTGGTYSTLKVQPAELEDSGVYFCASSRKDGELFFGEGSRLTVL.

The V call is TRBV7-2, the J call TRBJ2-1; tentatively, D is TRBD1 (5 bases). V shed 6 bases and J shed 1 base, with 10 bases lying between them. Germline CDR1 and CDR2: SGHTA and FQGNSA. The CDR3 length is 14 residues. CDR3 protein: CASRRAGSYNEQFF. The CDR3 DNA follows: TGTGCCAGCAGACGAGCAGGGTCCTACAATGAGCAGTTCTTC.

The chain has TRBV6-1 and TRBJ1-1; 8 nucleotides line up with TRBD1. Germline CDR1 reads MNHNS; CDR2 reads SASEGT. Trimming removed 0 bases from V and 11 bases from J; junction bases left unmatched: 11. This CDR3 spans 15 amino acids. The CDR3 here is CASSEALTGVARAFF. The CDR3 nucleotides are TGTGCCAGCAGTGAAGCTTTGACAGGGGTAGCGAGGGCTTTCTTT.

V is TRBV27 and J is TRBJ1-5; D is possibly TRBD1 (5 bases). CDR1 MNHEY and CDR2 SMNVEV come from the germline V gene (reference sequence). The V end lost 3 bases, the J end lost 0 bases, and 9 bases lay between the germline ends. This CDR3 comprises 15 residues. The CDR3 here is CASSFQGPSNQPQHF. The CDR3 DNA follows: TGTGCCAGCAGTTTCCAGGGACCTAGCAATCAGCCCCAGCATTTT.

The rearrangement links TRBV18 to TRBJ1-1; D uncertain. With 6 bases removed from V and 0 bases from J, the gap between germline ends came to 11 bases. CDR1 is KGHSH and CDR2 is LQKENI in the germline V gene. The CDR3 length is 14 residues. The CDR3 spells CASSEGRMNTEAFF. The CDR3 DNA reads as TGTGCCAGCTCGGAAGGACGAATGAACACTGAAGCTTTCTTT. The whole variable domain, filled in from reference TRBV18 and TRBJ1-1, reads NAGVMQNPRHLVRRRGQEARLRCSPMKGHSHVYWYRQLPEEGLKFMVYLQKENIIDESGMPKERFSAEFPKEGPSILRIQQVVRGDSAAYFCASSEGRMNTEAFFGQGTRLTVV.

The J gene is TRBJ2-1, the V gene TRBV7-9, with 14 bases aligning to TRBD2. The V gene's germline CDR1 is SEHNR and CDR2 FQNEAQ (reference sequence). This CDR3 has 17 residues. V gave up 1 base and J gave up 5 bases; unmatched junction bases: 4. For the CDR3, the DNA is TGTGCCAGCAGCTTAGGGACTAGCGGGAGGTTAAACAATGAGCAGTTCTTC. This sequence encodes CASSLGTSGRLNNEQFF. The whole variable domain, remainder taken from reference TRBV7-9 and TRBJ2-1, is DTGVSQNPRHKITKRGQNVTFRCDPISEHNRLYWYRQTLGQGPEFLTYFQNEAQLEKSRLLSDRFSAERPKGSFSTLEIQRTEQGDSAMYLCASSLGTSGRLNNEQFFGPGTRLTVL.

CDR3 DNA: TGTGCCAGCAGCTTAGGGACAGGGGGCGGCGAGCAGTACTTC. Translated, it gives CASSLGTGGGEQYF. The chain is built from TRBV7-6 and TRBJ2-7, with 11 nucleotides matching TRBD1. Per germline, CDR1 SGHVS and CDR2 FNYEAQ. The J segment lost 6 bases and the V segment lost 1 base, leaving 2 bases of the junction unmatched. This CDR3 has 14 amino acids.

This chain joins TRBV10-3 and TRBJ2-1; 9 nucleotides agree with TRBD2. CDR1 is ENHRY, CDR2 SYGVKD, per germline. The CDR3 totals 15 residues. V lost 4 bases to trimming and J lost 0 bases; unmatched junction nucleotides: 1. The CDR3 DNA sequence: TGTGCCATCAGTGGAGCGGGAGGCTCCTACAATGAGCAGTTCTTC. As protein: CAISGAGGSYNEQFF.

This clone has a handful of counts. CDR3 amino acids: CASSSPGRGDIQYF. The CDR3 DNA reads TGTGCCAGCAGCTCCCCCGGGCGGGGTGACATTCAGTACTTC. The rearrangement uses TRBV5-5 and TRBJ2-4; tentative D call: TRBD2 (6 bases). The germline V gene has CDR1 SGHKS and CDR2 YYEKEE (reference sequence). Deletions cut 3 bases from V and 8 bases from J, with 15 bases between. The CDR3 consists of 14 residues.

The chain joins TRBV6-4 to TRBJ1-2; no definite D call. CDR1 MRHNA and CDR2 SNTAGT come from the germline V gene. The CDR3 runs to 11 residues. V dropped 2 bases and J dropped 4 bases, with 2 bases sitting between them. The CDR3 coding sequence is TGTGCCAGCAGTGACAGCTATGGCTACACCTTC. It encodes CASSDSYGYTF.